A single sample is the source of the 30 T cell receptor beta chains below, sequenced in a study of patients and donors after allogeneic stem cell transplantation. Via MiXCR, TCRdb re-called the RT-PCR reads, giving one row per CDR3 protein. The table includes about 960,000 distinct CDR3 sequences, roughly 18% detected once. The sequencing input was blood, either unsorted or a sorted T cell fraction (not recorded which). The receptor source for this set is a human donor who was either an allogeneic HSCT recipient or a stem cell or donor lymphocyte infusion donor (not recorded which). It is not recorded whose cells these are; they may come from a transplant donor.

This chain links TRBV24-1 with TRBJ1-1; a possible D gene is TRBD1 (6 bases). Germline-derived CDR1 and CDR2 are KGHDR and SFDVKD. The CDR3 runs to 15 residues. V was shortened by 4 bases and J by 3 bases, with 14 bases between the two germline ends. CDR3 protein: CATSDRGGVDTEAFF. The DNA for the CDR3 is TGTGCCACCAGTGACCGAGGGGGAGTCGACACTGAAGCTTTCTTT.

Only a few counts were recorded for this clonotype. The chain uses TRBV6-5 and TRBJ2-7, with 12 positions matching TRBD2. CDR3 length: 15 amino acids. CDR1 is MNHEY and CDR2 is SVGAGI in the germline V gene. J lost 7 bases, V lost 4 bases, and 8 bases had no gene match. CDR3 nucleotides: TGTGCCAGCAGTTCTTCTAGCGGGGGGGCTCATGAGCAGTACTTC. Amino acid sequence: CASSSSSGGAHEQYF.

V usage is TRBV5-6 and J usage is TRBJ2-5, with TRBD1 matching 10 bases. From germline, CDR1 is SGHDT and CDR2 YYEEEE. The V segment lost 1 base and the J segment 5 bases; nucleotides outside the gene matches: 11. This CDR3 has 17 residues. The CDR3 DNA reads TGTGCCAGCAGCTTGTTGGCGGGACAGGGGAGATCGGAGACCCAGTACTTC. Amino acid sequence: CASSLLAGQGRSETQYF.

This clonotype appeared many times. V usage is TRBV12-3 or TRBV12-4 and J usage is TRBJ1-4; D perhaps matches TRBD1 (5 bases). Trimming pared 3 bases from V and 7 bases from J, leaving 12 bases between. This CDR3 is 14 amino acids long. This CDR3 reads CASSLGQVREKLFF. DNA for the CDR3: TGTGCCAGCAGTTTGGGGCAGGTTCGTGAAAAACTGTTTTTT.

The chain has TRBV20-1 and TRBJ2-3; D possibly matches TRBD1 or TRBD2 (5 bases each). Looked up from germline, CDR1 is DFQATT and CDR2 is SNEGSKA (reference sequence). Trimming left V 5 bases short and J 0 bases short, with 15 bases between. The CDR3 totals 15 residues. CDR3 in DNA: TGCAGTGCTGAGTTGAGCGGACACAGCACAGATACGCAGTATTTT. Encoded protein: CSAELSGHSTDTQYF.

The genes are TRBV5-1 and TRBJ1-1, with D possibly TRBD1 on 5 matching bases. The germline gives CDR1 SGHRS, CDR2 YFSETQ. This CDR3 has 14 residues. V lost 1 base to trimming and J lost 5 bases, with 12 bases between them. Here the CDR3 reads CASSLKRGGTEAFF. CDR3 bases: TGCGCCAGCAGCTTGAAGAGGGGAGGAACTGAAGCTTTCTTT.

This clonotype was found many times. The J gene is TRBJ2-2, the V gene TRBV10-3, with 7 bases lining up with TRBD1. V lost 5 bases, J lost 5 bases, and 8 bases stayed unmatched. This CDR3 has 15 amino acids. Germline-derived CDR1 and CDR2 are ENHRY and SYGVKD. The CDR3 sequence is CAISPGQTQTGELFF. CDR3 nucleotides: TGTGCCATCAGTCCGGGACAGACGCAGACCGGGGAGCTGTTTTTT.

This chain uses TRBV13 with TRBJ2-1; TRBD2 agrees at 9 bases. Germline CDR1 is PRHDT and CDR2 is FYEKMQ (reference sequence). The CDR3 is 15 amino acids. V shed 1 base, J shed 6 bases, and the junction held 4 bases outside the gene matches. The CDR3 sequence is CASSLEGGRANEQFF. DNA of the CDR3: TGTGCCAGCAGCTTAGAGGGCGGGAGGGCCAATGAGCAGTTCTTC.

This clonotype was counted only a few times. The chain joins TRBV20-1 to TRBJ2-7; TRBD1 aligns across 7 bases. The V gene end was trimmed by 3 bases and the J gene end by 0 bases; junction bases not matched to a gene: 11. CDR3 length: 16 amino acids. Germline lookup yields CDR1 DFQATT and CDR2 SNEGSKA (reference sequence). Written as DNA, the CDR3 is TGCAGTGCTAGTATTTACGGGACAGTTCCCTCCTACGAGCAGTACTTC. Amino acid sequence: CSASIYGTVPSYEQYF.

This clonotype has a single count. The chain combines TRBV5-1 with TRBJ2-1, with 11 bases aligning to TRBD2. CDR1 is SGHRS, CDR2 YFSETQ, per germline. The CDR3 sequence is 16 residues long. Germline trimming cut 4 bases from V and 9 bases from J; bases unmatched to any gene: 12. In DNA, the CDR3 is TGCGCCAGCAGCCCCGGCCTAGCGGGAGGCGGGAGTGAGCAGTTCTTC. Translating gives CASSPGLAGGGSEQFF.

In its sample, this clonotype was seen a few times. The CDR3 nucleotides read TGCAGTGCTACTCCGAAAGGGAATGAGCAGTTCTTC. Its protein is CSATPKGNEQFF. V gene TRBV20-1 combines with J gene TRBJ2-1; D not certain. Trimming removed 4 bases at V and 7 bases at J, with 11 bases between. CDR3 size: 12 residues. Per the germline V gene, CDR1 is DFQATT and CDR2 is SNEGSKA (reference sequence).

The chain employs TRBV2 and TRBJ2-1, with 10 nucleotides matching TRBD2. From germline, CDR1 is SNHLY and CDR2 FYNNEI. The J segment lost 3 bases and the V segment lost 6 bases, leaving 11 bases of the junction unmatched. This CDR3 has 17 amino acids. As DNA, the CDR3 is TGTGCCAGCAGGGGTAGGACTAAGCGGGGGGGCTACAATGAGCAGTTCTTC. This translates into CASRGRTKRGGYNEQFF.

The chain combines TRBV10-3 with TRBJ2-1; no reliable D call. This CDR3 is 16 amino acids long. V lost 3 bases and J lost 6, with 18 bases in between. Germline V gene lookup returns CDR1 ENHRY and CDR2 SYGVKD. The CDR3 loop reads CAISEGQDAHRNEQFF. The CDR3 bases are TGTGCCATCAGTGAAGGTCAGGACGCCCATCGCAATGAGCAGTTCTTC.

The chain has TRBV19 and TRBJ1-1, with 9 bases aligning to TRBD1. V lost 6 bases, J lost 8 bases, and 13 bases stayed unmatched. The CDR3 sequence is 15 residues long. The V gene's germline CDR1 is LNHDA and CDR2 SQIVND (reference sequence). This chain's CDR3 is CASRIHRGQGEEAFF. The CDR3 nucleotides read TGTGCCAGTAGGATCCACCGGGGACAGGGCGAAGAAGCTTTCTTT.

The gene calls are TRBV7-2 and TRBJ2-3, with D possibly matching TRBD2 (5 bases). Trimming cost V 3 bases and J 4 bases, with 14 bases left between them. This CDR3 has 15 residues. Germline V gene sequence: CDR1 SGHTA, CDR2 FQGNSA. Here the CDR3 DNA reads TGTGCCAGCAGCTTTGGAACTAGTATCGCAGATACGCAGTATTTT. Amino acid sequence: CASSFGTSIADTQYF.

This clonotype was observed a handful of times. The V and J genes are TRBV6-5 and TRBJ1-4, with D possibly being TRBD1 (5 bases). Trimming cost V 2 bases and J 4 bases, with 14 bases left between them. This CDR3 comprises 16 residues. Germline V lookup: CDR1 MNHEY, CDR2 SVGAGI. The CDR3 nucleotides are TGTGCCAGCAGTTACCCCGTGACAGATGTTAATGAAAAACTGTTTTTT. Amino acids: CASSYPVTDVNEKLFF.

This clonotype was seen ten or more times. J is TRBJ2-1 and V is TRBV12-3 or TRBV12-4; D is possibly TRBD1 (6 bases). The CDR3 runs 15 residues. The V end was cut by 5 bases, the J end by 0 bases, with 11 bases between. CDR3: CASSPGAYSYNEQFF. DNA of the CDR3: TGTGCCAGCAGTCCAGGGGCATACTCCTACAATGAGCAGTTCTTC.

The chain employs TRBV11-1 and TRBJ2-7; 16 bases are a match to TRBD2. Looked up from germline, CDR1 is SGHAT and CDR2 is FQDESV (reference sequence). V lost 4 bases, J lost 2 bases, and 14 bases stayed unmatched. The CDR3 consists of 20 residues. In DNA, the CDR3 is TGTGCCAGCAGCTCGACTGGGACTAGCGGGAGGGAACCACAAACCTACGAGCAGTACTTC. It is translated as CASSSTGTSGREPQTYEQYF.

The genes are TRBV20-1 and TRBJ2-5; 9 positions match TRBD2. Germline V lookup: CDR1 DFQATT, CDR2 SNEGSKA (reference sequence). The CDR3 covers 12 residues. Trimming removed 8 bases from V and 6 bases from J; junction bases left unmatched: 7. CDR3 DNA sequence: TGCAGTACCGGACTAGCGTTGAAGACCCAGTACTTC. The encoded protein is CSTGLALKTQYF.

The chain is built from TRBV12-3 or TRBV12-4 and TRBJ1-2, with unresolved D. The V gene lost 6 bases and the J gene lost 3 bases, with 8 bases spanning the gap. CDR3 length equals 12 residues. The CDR3 loop reads CASSHQDYGYTF. CDR3 DNA: TGTGCCAGCAGCCATCAGGACTATGGCTACACCTTC.

The sample holds a few counts of this clonotype. This chain joins TRBV20-1 and TRBJ2-5, with TRBD1 matching over 11 bases. This CDR3 is 14 amino acids long. V lost 3 bases to trimming and J lost 1 base; unmatched junction nucleotides: 1. Germline CDR1 is DFQATT and CDR2 is SNEGSKA (reference sequence). The CDR3 here is CSARGTGGQETQYF. CDR3 coding DNA: TGCAGTGCTAGGGGGACAGGGGGCCAAGAGACCCAGTACTTC.

The rearrangement links TRBV5-8 to TRBJ1-6; TRBD1 might be the D (5 bases). Germline CDR1 reads SGHTS; CDR2 reads YDEGEE. Trimming cost V 5 bases and J 9 bases, with 18 bases left between them. The CDR3 totals 15 residues. The chain's CDR3 is CASRPAGTLGSPLHF. For the CDR3, the DNA is TGTGCCAGCAGACCTGCCGGGACCTTGGGTTCACCCCTCCACTTT. The variable domain in full, with the rest retrieved from reference TRBV5-8 and TRBJ1-6, is EAGVTQSPTHLIKTRGQQATLRCSPISGHTSVYWYQQALGLGLQFLLWYDEGEERNRGNFPPRFSGRQFPNYSSELNVNALELEDSALYLCASRPAGTLGSPLHFGNGTRLTVT.

The chain links TRBV20-1 to TRBJ2-5; D may be TRBD1 or TRBD2 (5 bases each). V was pared by 3 bases and J by 5 bases, with 10 bases between. Germline lookup yields CDR1 DFQATT and CDR2 SNEGSKA (reference sequence). This CDR3 is built from 12 residues. CDR3 loop: CSARRGVETQYF. As DNA, the CDR3 is TGCAGTGCTAGGAGAGGGGTTGAGACCCAGTACTTC.

As to this clonotype: The junction departs from germline at one end; a sequencing error may be responsible. This chain uses TRBV6-2 or TRBV6-3 with TRBJ1-6; TRBD1 agrees at 7 bases. CDR1 and CDR2 from the germline V gene are MNHEY and SVGEGT. The CDR3 extends over 18 amino acids. DNA for the CDR3: TGTGCCAGCAGCCGCATGAACCGACGGGACAGCCATAATCCACCCCTCCACTTT. It specifies CASSRMNRRDSHNPPLHF.

This sequence joins TRBV7-9 and TRBJ2-3; D is unclear. Looked up from germline, CDR1 is SEHNR and CDR2 is FQNEAQ (reference sequence). This CDR3 spans 14 amino acids. V dropped 5 bases and J dropped 2 bases, with 11 bases sitting between them. The CDR3 spells CASSQNDPTDTQYF. In nucleotides, the CDR3 is TGTGCCAGCAGCCAGAACGACCCCACAGATACGCAGTATTTT.

Turning to this clonotype: At one end the junction does not follow the germline gene, possibly because of a read error. The chain combines TRBV4-1 with TRBJ2-7; 10 bases fit TRBD2. Germline V lookup: CDR1 MGHRA, CDR2 YSYEKL. The CDR3 consists of 13 residues. The CDR3 DNA reads as TGCGCCAGCAGCCAGGCGCCTAGCGGGAGAAGGCACTTC. Its protein product is CASSQAPSGRRHF.

Only a few counts were recorded for this clonotype. The chain uses TRBV30 and TRBJ1-5, with D hard to call. V was trimmed by 1 base and J by 7 bases, leaving 8 bases between them. The CDR3 is 12 residues long. The germline CDR1 and CDR2 sequences are GTSNPN and SVGIG (reference sequence). The CDR3 loop is CAWSGKGQPQHF. CDR3 bases: TGTGCCTGGAGTGGGAAGGGCCAGCCCCAGCATTTT.

Concerning this clonotype: The junction does not match germline at one end; this may be a read error. The chain carries TRBV20-1 and TRBJ2-3, with 7 bases matching TRBD1. Germline CDR1 reads DFQATT; CDR2 reads SNEGSKA (reference sequence). CDR3 length: 15 residues. CDR3 loop: CSGRVGTALTDTQYF. The CDR3 DNA is TGCAGTGGTAGAGTAGGGACAGCGCTCACAGATACGCAGTATTTT.

The CDR3 DNA reads TGCAGTCCACCCCAGGGGGACTCGGGGAACACTGAAGCTTTCTTT. Its protein is CSPPQGDSGNTEAFF. The chain joins TRBV20-1 to TRBJ1-1, with 7 bases fitting TRBD1. The CDR3 sequence is 15 residues long. J lost 1 base, V lost 8 bases, and 13 bases had no gene match. CDR1 and CDR2 from the germline V gene are DFQATT and SNEGSKA (reference sequence).

The chain combines TRBV29-1 with TRBJ1-2; perhaps TRBD1 as D (6 bases). There are 13 residues in the CDR3. The germline V gene encodes CDR1 SQVTM and CDR2 ANQGSEA. Trimming shortened V by 6 bases and J by 6 bases, and 17 bases separated the two germline ends. The chain's CDR3 is CSVHVGGADGYTF. CDR3 coding DNA: TGCAGCGTCCATGTGGGGGGCGCGGATGGCTACACCTTC.